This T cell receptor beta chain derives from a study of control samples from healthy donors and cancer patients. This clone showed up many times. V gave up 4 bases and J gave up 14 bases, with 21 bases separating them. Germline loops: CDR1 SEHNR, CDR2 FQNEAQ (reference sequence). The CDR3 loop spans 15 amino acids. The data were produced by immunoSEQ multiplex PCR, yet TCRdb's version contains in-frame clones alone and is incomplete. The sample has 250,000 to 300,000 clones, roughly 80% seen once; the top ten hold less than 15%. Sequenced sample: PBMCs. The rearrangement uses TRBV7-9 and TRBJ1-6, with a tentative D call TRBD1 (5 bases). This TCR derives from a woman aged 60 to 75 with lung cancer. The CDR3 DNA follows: TGTGCCAGCAGCTACCCCCAAACGACTTCGGGGGCCCTCCACTTT. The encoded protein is CASSYPQTTSGALHF.